The clone carrying this T cell receptor (beta chain) came up many times. The antigen remains unidentified. This sample is part of a study of read filtering for tumor transcriptome and immune sequencing. Study context: R-ISS stage counts were about 8 for I, more than 15 for II, six or seven for III. Transcriptome libraries were built from DNase-treated RNA. Whole-study results and caveats: Correlation between methods rose after single-read clonotypes were removed. In IR-seq, single-read clonotypes were roughly 80% of clonotypes but 3% to 3.5% of reads.

Molecular barcoded adaptors covering alpha/delta and beta/gamma chains were used on 400 ng RNA. TCRdb reprocessed the reads via MiXCR and lists one record per CDR3 protein. The repertoire consists of 20,000 to 25,000 distinct CDR3 sequences, with around 20% occurring once and the leading ten covering around a sixth. The germline CDR1 and CDR2 sequences are SGHVS and FNYEAQ. Trimming took 1 base from V and 0 from J; bases not matched to a gene: 12. CDR3 length: 19 residues. This chain joins TRBV7-6 and TRBJ1-5; 7 bases are shared with TRBD1. The sample was a population of CD138-negative cells sorted from bone marrow. The TCR was taken from a donor at least 40 years old with multiple myeloma. The CDR3 nucleotides are TGTGCCAGCAGCTTAGTCAAGGGGGCCGGTATGTTTAGCAATCAGCCCCAGCATTTT. Protein product: CASSLVKGAGMFSNQPQHF.